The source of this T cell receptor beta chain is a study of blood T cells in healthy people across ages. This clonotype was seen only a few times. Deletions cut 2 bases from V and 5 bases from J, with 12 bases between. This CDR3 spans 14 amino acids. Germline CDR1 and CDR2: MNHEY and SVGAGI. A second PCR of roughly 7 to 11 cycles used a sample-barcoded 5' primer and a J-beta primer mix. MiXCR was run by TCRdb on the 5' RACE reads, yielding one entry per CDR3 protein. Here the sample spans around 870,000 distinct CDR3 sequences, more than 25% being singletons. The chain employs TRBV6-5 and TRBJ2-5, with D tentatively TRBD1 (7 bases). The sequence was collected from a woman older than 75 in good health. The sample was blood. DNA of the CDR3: TGTGCCAGCAGTTACGCAGGGGGGATGGAGACCCAGTACTTC. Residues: CASSYAGGMETQYF.